The 3 T cell receptor beta chains below were found in one sample sequenced in a study of Graves' ophthalmopathy and Graves' hyperthyroidism. TCR beta CDR3 amplification used RNA transcripts. The first round was an RT-PCR with HTBI primers, and the second round was a multiplex PCR. Using its own MiXCR run on the multiplex PCR reads, TCRdb lists one record per CDR3 protein. Counted here are approximately 540,000 distinct CDR3 sequences, 35% to 40% occurring once; the ten biggest clones make up about 4.2%. Input material: peripheral blood or thyroid tissue (not recorded which). The receptors come from an adult man with Graves' hyperthyroidism.

Ten or more counts support this clonotype. This chain links TRBV24-1 with TRBJ1-1; D is unresolved. CDR3 length: 13 residues. Trimming left V 7 bases short and J 4 bases short, with 12 bases between. Per the germline V gene, CDR1 is KGHDR and CDR2 is SFDVKD. Here the CDR3 DNA reads TGTGCCACCAGGACGGGCTCCAGCACTGAAGCTTTCTTT. This codes for CATRTGSSTEAFF.

J is TRBJ1-2 and V is TRBV12-3 or TRBV12-4; 9 nucleotides line up with TRBD1. This CDR3 has 16 residues. The V segment lost 6 bases and the J segment 7 bases; nucleotides outside the gene matches: 15. The CDR3 is CASRRTGTGTGLGYTF. CDR3 sequence (DNA): TGTGCCAGCAGGCGTACCGGGACAGGGACAGGGCTTGGCTACACCTTC.

V gene TRBV12-3 or TRBV12-4 combines with J gene TRBJ1-1; D is possibly TRBD1 (6 bases). V lost 4 bases, J lost 0 bases, and 27 bases lay in between. There are 20 residues in the CDR3. DNA for the CDR3: TGTGCCAGCAGTTACCGCCAAACTACGACAGGCCTTAACATGAACACTGAAGCTTTCTTT. Its translation: CASSYRQTTTGLNMNTEAFF.